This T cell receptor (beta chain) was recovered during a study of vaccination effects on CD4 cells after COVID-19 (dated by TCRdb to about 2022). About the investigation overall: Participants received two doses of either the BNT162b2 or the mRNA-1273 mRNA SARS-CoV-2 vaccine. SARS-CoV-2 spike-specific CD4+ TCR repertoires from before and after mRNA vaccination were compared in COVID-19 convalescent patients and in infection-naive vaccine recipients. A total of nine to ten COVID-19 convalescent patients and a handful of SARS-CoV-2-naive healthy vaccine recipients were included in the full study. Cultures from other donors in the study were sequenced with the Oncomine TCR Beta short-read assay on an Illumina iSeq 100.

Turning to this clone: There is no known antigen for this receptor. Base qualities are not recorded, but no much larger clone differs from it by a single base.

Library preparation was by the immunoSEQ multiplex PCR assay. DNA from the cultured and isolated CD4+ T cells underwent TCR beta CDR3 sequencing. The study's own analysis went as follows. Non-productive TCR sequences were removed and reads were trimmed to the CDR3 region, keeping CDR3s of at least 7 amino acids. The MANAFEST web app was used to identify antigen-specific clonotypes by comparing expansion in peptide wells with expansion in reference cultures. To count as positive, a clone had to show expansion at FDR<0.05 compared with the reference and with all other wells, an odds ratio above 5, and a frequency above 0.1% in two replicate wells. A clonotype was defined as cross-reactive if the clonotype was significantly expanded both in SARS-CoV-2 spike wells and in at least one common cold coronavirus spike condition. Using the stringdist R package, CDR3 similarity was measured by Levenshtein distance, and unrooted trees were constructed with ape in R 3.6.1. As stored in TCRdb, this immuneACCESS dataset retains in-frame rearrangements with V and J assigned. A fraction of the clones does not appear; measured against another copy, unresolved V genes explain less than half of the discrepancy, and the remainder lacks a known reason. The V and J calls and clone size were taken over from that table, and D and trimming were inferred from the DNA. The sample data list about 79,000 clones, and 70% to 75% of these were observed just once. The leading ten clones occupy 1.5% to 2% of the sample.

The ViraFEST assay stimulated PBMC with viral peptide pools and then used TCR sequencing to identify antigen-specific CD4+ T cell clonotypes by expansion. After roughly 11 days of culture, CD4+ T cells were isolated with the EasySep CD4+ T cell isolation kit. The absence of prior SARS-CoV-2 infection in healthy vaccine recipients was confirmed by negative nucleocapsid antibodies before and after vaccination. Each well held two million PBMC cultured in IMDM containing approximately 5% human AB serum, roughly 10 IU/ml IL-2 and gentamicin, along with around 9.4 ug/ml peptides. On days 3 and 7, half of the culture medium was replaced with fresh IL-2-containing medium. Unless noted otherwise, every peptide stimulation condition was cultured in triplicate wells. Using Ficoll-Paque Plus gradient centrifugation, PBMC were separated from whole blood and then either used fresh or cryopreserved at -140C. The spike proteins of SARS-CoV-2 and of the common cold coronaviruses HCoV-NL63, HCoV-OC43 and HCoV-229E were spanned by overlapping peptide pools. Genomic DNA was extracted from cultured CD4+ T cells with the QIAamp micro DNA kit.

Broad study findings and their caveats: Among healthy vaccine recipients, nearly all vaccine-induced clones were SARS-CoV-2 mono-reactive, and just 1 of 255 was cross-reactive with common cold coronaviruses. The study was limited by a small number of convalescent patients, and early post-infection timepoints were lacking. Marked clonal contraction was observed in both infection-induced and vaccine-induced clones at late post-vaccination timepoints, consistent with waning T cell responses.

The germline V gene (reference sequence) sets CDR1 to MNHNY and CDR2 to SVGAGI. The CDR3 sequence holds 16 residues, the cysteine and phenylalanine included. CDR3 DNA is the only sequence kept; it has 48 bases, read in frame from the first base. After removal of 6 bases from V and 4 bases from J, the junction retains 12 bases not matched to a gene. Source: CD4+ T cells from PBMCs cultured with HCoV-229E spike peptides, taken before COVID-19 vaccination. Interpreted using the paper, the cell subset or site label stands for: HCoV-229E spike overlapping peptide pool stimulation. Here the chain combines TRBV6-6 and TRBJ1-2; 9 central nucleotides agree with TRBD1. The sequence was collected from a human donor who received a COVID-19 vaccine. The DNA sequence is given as TGTGCCAGCAGACTACAGGGGGCTTTGTTGGGCTATGGCTACACCTTC. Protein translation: CASRLQGALLGYGYTF.